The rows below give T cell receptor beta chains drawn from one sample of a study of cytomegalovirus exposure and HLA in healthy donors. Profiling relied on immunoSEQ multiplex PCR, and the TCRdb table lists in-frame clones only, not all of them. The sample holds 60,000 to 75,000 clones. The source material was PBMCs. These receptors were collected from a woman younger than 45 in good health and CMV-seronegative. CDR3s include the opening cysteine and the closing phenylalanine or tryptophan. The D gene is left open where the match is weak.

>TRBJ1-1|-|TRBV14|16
CASSQGEGRRNTEAFF
TGTGCCAGCAGCCAAGGAGAGGGCAGGAGGAACACTGAAGCTTTCTTT
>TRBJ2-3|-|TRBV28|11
CASRAGDTQYF
TGTGCCAGCAGAGCTGGAGATACGCAGTATTTT
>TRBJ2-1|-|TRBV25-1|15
CASSEGLTNYNEQFF
TGTGCCAGCAGTGAAGGTCTAACCAACTACAATGAGCAGTTCTTC
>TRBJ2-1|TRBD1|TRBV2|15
CASSGTGGYYNEQFF
TGTGCCAGCAGTGGGACAGGGGGCTACTACAATGAGCAGTTCTTC
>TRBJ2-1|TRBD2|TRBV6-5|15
CASSLSGRPDNEQFF
TGTGCCAGCAGCCTTAGCGGGAGGCCTGACAATGAGCAGTTCTTC
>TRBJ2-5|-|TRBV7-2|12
CASSQFQETQYF
TGTGCCAGCAGCCAATTTCAAGAGACCCAGTACTTC
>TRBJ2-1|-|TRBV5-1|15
CASSSRRSLGNEQFF
TGCGCCAGCAGTTCCCGACGGAGCCTCGGGAATGAGCAGTTCTTC
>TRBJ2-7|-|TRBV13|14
CASSLEGSPYEQYF
TGTGCCAGCAGCTTGGAGGGATCCCCCTACGAGCAGTACTTC
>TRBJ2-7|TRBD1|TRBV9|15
CASSDPGQGSYEQYF
TGTGCCAGCAGCGATCCGGGACAGGGTTCCTACGAGCAGTACTTC
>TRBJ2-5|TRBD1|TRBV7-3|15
CASSLYGQGLETQYF
TGTGCCAGCAGCTTGTATGGACAGGGGTTAGAGACCCAGTACTTC
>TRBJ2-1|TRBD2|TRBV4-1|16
CASSQEETSHYNEQFF
TGCGCCAGCAGCCAAGAAGAGACTAGCCACTACAATGAGCAGTTCTTC
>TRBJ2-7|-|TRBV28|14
CASSFKGVAYEQYF
TGTGCCAGCAGTTTTAAAGGAGTTGCCTACGAGCAGTACTTC
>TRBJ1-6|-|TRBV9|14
CASSPGLNDSPLHF
TGTGCCAGCAGCCCGGGATTGAATGATTCACCCCTCCACTTT
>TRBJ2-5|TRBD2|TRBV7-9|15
CASSLRGGGQETQYF
TGTGCCAGCAGCCTCCGCGGGGGTGGCCAAGAGACCCAGTACTTC
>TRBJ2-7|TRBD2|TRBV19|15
CASSMGLSGSYEQYF
TGTGCCAGTAGTATGGGACTAAGCGGGAGTTACGAGCAGTACTTC
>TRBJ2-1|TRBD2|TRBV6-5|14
CASRSLAGDNEQFF
TGTGCCAGCAGATCACTAGCGGGGGACAATGAGCAGTTCTTC
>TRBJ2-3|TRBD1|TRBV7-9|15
CASSLVRDRGDTQYF
TGTGCCAGCAGCTTAGTAAGGGACAGGGGAGATACGCAGTATTTT
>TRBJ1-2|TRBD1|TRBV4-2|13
CASWTGGPYGYTF
TGTGCCAGTTGGACAGGGGGCCCCTATGGCTACACCTTC
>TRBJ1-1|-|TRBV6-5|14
CASSYPNGNSEAFF
TGTGCCAGCAGTTACCCCAACGGGAACTCTGAAGCTTTCTTT
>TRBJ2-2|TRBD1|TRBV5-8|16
CASSFYRDRGSGELFF
TGTGCCAGCAGCTTTTACCGGGACAGGGGCTCCGGGGAGCTGTTTTTT
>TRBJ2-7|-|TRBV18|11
CASSQEFEQYF
TGTGCCAGCTCACAGGAGTTTGAGCAGTACTTC
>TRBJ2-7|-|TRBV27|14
CASSPPGLPYEQYF
TGTGCCAGCAGTCCACCGGGACTGCCCTACGAGCAGTACTTC
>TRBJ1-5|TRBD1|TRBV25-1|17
CASSESKGDRGNQPQHF
TGTGCCAGCAGTGAATCTAAAGGGGACAGGGGCAATCAGCCCCAGCATTTT
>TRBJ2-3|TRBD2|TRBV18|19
CASSPNGRLAGDGTDTQYF
TGTGCCAGCTCACCGAACGGGAGACTAGCGGGGGATGGCACAGATACGCAGTATTTT
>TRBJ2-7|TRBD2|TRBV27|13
CASRTSGLYEQYF
TGTGCCAGTCGAACTAGCGGGCTATACGAGCAGTACTTC
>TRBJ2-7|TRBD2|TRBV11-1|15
CASSLRRGDPYEQYF
TGTGCCAGCAGCTTACGGCGGGGGGACCCCTACGAGCAGTACTTC
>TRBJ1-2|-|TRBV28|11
CASSLEAGYTF
TGTGCCAGCAGTTTAGAGGCTGGCTACACCTTC
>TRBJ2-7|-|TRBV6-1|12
CASRDYSYEQYF
TGTGCCAGCAGGGACTATTCCTACGAGCAGTACTTC
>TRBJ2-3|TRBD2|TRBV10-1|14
CASSEGGGRDTQYF
TGCGCCAGCAGTGAAGGTGGCGGGAGAGATACGCAGTATTTT
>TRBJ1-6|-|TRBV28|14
CASSYRVDNSPLHF
TGTGCCAGCTCATACAGGGTTGATAATTCACCCCTCCACTTT
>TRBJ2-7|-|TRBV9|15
CASSVGGTQNYEQYF
TGTGCCAGCAGCGTTGGAGGTACCCAGAACTACGAGCAGTACTTC
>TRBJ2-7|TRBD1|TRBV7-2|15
CASRGGQGRAYEQYF
TGTGCCAGCAGGGGAGGACAGGGAAGAGCTTACGAGCAGTACTTC
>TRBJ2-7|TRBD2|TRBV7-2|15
CASSHQRDPSYEQYF
TGTGCCAGCAGCCATCAGCGGGACCCTTCCTACGAGCAGTACTTC
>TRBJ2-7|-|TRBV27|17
CARLQLPRQEHYYEQYF
TGTGCCAGGCTTCAACTTCCCCGACAGGAGCATTACTACGAGCAGTACTTC
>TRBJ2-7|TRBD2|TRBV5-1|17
CASSTSLAGALSYEQYF
TGCGCCAGCAGCACCTCTCTAGCGGGAGCCCTCTCCTACGAGCAGTACTTC
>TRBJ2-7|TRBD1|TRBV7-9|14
CASSSGQGPAEQYF
TGTGCCAGCAGCTCCGGACAGGGGCCTGCCGAGCAGTACTTC
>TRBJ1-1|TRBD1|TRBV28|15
CASSSGGNENTEAFF
TGTGCCAGCAGTTCAGGGGGGAACGAAAACACTGAAGCTTTCTTT
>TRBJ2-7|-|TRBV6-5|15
CASSYSQGPAYEQYF
TGTGCCAGCAGTTACTCCCAGGGGCCCGCCTACGAGCAGTACTTC
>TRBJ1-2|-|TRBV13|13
CASSLQHNYGYTF
TGTGCCAGCAGCTTACAACATAACTATGGCTACACCTTC